This T cell receptor beta chain was documented in a study of Graves' ophthalmopathy and Graves' hyperthyroidism. V was clipped by 0 bases and J by 3 bases, with 12 bases between them. The CDR3 spans 15 residues. Looked up from germline, CDR1 is SGHTA and CDR2 is FQGNSA. This clonotype appeared many times. CDR3 regions of TCR beta were amplified from RNA transcripts. Investigators did first-round RT-PCR with HTBI primers, then second-round multiplex PCR. MiXCR, applied by TCRdb to the multiplex PCR reads, yields one record per CDR3 protein. There are almost 400,000 distinct CDR3 sequences in the sample; around 16% occur only once, and roughly 1.4% lies in the top ten.

Sequenced input: peripheral blood. The V call is TRBV7-2, the J call TRBJ2-7; the D gene could be TRBD1 or TRBD2 (6 bases each). This receptor was taken from a woman aged 18-30 years with Graves' ophthalmopathy. The CDR3 loop reads CASSLARGTYYEQYF. The CDR3 DNA reads as TGTGCCAGCAGCTTAGCGCGCGGGACATACTACGAGCAGTACTTC.